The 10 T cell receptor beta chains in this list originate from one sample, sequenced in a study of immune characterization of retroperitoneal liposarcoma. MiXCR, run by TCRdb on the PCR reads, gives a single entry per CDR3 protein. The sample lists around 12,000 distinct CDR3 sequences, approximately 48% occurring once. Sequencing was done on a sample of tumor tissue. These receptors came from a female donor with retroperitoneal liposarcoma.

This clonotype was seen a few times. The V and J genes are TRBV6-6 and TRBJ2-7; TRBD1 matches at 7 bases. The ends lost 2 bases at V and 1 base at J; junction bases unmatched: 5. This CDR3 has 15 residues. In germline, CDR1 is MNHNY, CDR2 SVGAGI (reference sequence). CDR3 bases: TGTGCCAGCAGTTACCTCACAGGGGAATCCTACGAGCAGTACTTC. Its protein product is CASSYLTGESYEQYF.

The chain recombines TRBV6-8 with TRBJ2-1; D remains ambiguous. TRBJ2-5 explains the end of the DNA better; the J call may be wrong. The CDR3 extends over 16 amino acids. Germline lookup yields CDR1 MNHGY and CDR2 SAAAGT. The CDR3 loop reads CASSYSGTPKVETQYF. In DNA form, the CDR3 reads TGTGCCAGCAGTTACTCAGGCACTCCGAAGGTCGAGACCCAGTACTTC.

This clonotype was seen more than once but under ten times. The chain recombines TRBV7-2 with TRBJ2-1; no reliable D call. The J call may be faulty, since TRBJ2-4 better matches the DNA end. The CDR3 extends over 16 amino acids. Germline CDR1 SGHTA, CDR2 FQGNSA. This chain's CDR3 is CASSPHGWSAKNIQYF. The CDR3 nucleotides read TGTGCCAGCAGCCCCCATGGGTGGTCAGCCAAAAACATTCAGTACTTC.

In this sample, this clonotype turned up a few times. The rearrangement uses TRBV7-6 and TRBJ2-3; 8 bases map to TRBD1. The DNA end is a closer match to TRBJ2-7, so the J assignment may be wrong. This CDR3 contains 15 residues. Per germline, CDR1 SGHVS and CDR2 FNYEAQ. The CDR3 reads CASSLYQGARDEQYF. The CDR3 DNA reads TGTGCCAGCAGCTTATACCAGGGGGCAAGGGATGAGCAGTACTTC.

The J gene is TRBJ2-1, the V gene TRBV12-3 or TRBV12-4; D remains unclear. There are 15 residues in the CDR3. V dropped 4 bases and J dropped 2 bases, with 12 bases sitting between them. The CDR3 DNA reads TGTGCCAGCAGTTCAGACATTGGGGCCTACAATGAGCAGTTCTTC. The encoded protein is CASSSDIGAYNEQFF.

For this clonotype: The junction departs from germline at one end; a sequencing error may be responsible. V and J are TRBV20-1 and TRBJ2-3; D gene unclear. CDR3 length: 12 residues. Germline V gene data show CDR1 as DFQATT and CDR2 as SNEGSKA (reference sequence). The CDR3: CSAPSPFHEQFF. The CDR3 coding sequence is TGCAGTGCCCCTAGTCCATTCCATGAGCAGTTCTTT.

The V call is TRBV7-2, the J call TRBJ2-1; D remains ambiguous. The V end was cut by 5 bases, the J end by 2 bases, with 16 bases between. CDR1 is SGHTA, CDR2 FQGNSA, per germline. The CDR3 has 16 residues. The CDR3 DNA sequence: TGTGCCAGCAGCCTGGACCCGCTCTCGGCCTACAATGAGCAGTTCTTC. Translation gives CASSLDPLSAYNEQFF. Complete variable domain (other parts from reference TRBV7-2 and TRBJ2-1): GAGVSQSPSNKVTEKGKDVELRCDPISGHTALYWYRQSLGQGLEFLIYFQGNSAPDKSGLPSDRFSAERTGGSVSTLTIQRTQQEDSAVYLCASSLDPLSAYNEQFFGPGTRLTVL.

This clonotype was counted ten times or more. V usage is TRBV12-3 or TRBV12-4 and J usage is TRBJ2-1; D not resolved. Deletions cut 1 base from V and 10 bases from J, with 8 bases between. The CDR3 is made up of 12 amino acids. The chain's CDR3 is CASSLDGYEQFF. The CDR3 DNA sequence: TGTGCCAGCAGTTTAGACGGGTACGAGCAGTTCTTC.

CDR3 amino acids: CASSFQEAETQYF. The CDR3 DNA reads TGTGCCAGCAGTTTTCAGGAGGCAGAGACCCAGTACTTC. The chain has TRBV12-3 or TRBV12-4 and TRBJ2-5; D might be TRBD2 (5 bases). Trimming stripped 3 bases from V and 4 bases from J, with 9 bases between. The CDR3 length is 13 residues.

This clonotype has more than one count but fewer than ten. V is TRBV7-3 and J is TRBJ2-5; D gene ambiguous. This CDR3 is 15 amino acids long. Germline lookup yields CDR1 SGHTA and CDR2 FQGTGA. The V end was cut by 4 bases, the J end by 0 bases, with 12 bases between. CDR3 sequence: CASSSTLSDQETQYF. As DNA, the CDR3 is TGTGCCAGCAGCTCTACTCTCAGCGACCAAGAGACCCAGTACTTC.